The 2 T cell receptor beta chains in this list originate from one sample, sequenced in a study of OX40 agonist ivuxolimab in advanced cancers. The method behind the library was the immunoSEQ multiplex PCR assay. TCRdb retrieved this table from immuneACCESS and kept in-frame rearrangements only. Not all clones are present; in checked studies, unresolved V genes account for under half, and no reason is known for the remainder. The sample table contains about 83,000 clones; only one count was recorded for about 90% of them. The biggest ten clones account for roughly 8.9% of the sample. Sequenced material: CD4+ or CD8+ T cells sorted from blood, taken in a trial of the OX40 agonist ivuxolimab. Receptor source: an adult with an advanced solid tumor such as melanoma, head and neck, liver or kidney cancer.

The CDR3 is CASSQMLGSYNEQFF. CDR3 DNA sequence: TGTGCCAGCAGTCAGATGCTGGGCTCCTACAATGAGCAGTTCTTC. V gene TRBV6-5 combines with J gene TRBJ2-1, with no clear D. Per germline, CDR1 MNHEY and CDR2 SVGAGI. V gave up 5 bases and J gave up 0 bases, with 11 bases separating them. The CDR3 runs 15 residues.

This clone was seen just once. The gene calls are TRBV12-1 and TRBJ2-7. TRBV12-1 is an annotated pseudogene. The CDR3 spans 9 residues. DNA for the CDR3: TGTGCCAGCAGCTTCGAGCAGTACGTC. This encodes CASSFEQYV.